The 27 T cell receptor beta chains listed next were all sequenced from one sample in a study of blood T cell repertoires in COVID-19. Only in-frame clones appear in the TCRdb table, and some are missing; sequencing was by immunoSEQ multiplex PCR. Here the sample spans some 200,000 clones, roughly four fifths being singletons. Sequencing was done on a sample of PBMCs or T cells enriched from blood (not recorded which). Receptor source: a man aged 40-55 years who had recovered from COVID-19.

The chain carries TRBV28 and TRBJ2-2; D is uncertain. The CDR3 sequence is 15 residues long. CDR1 is MDHEN and CDR2 is SYDVKM in the germline V gene. V lost 8 bases, J lost 2 bases, and 15 bases lay in between. DNA for the CDR3: TGTGCCAGCTGGCCACATTTACGAAACACCGGGGAGCTGTTTTTT. It translates to CASWPHLRNTGELFF.

The chain joins TRBV29-1 to TRBJ1-3; D is possibly TRBD1 (6 bases). Germline V lookup: CDR1 SQVTM, CDR2 ANQGSEA. Trimming removed 7 bases at V and 4 bases at J, with 14 bases between. The CDR3 is made up of 13 amino acids. The CDR3 DNA reads as TGCAGCGCTACAGGGAAAGGGGGAAACACCATATATTTT. It encodes CSATGKGGNTIYF.

The genes are TRBV27 and TRBJ1-1; the D is unclear. Germline CDR1 is MNHEY and CDR2 is SMNVEV (reference sequence). V lost 0 bases and J 0 bases, leaving 8 bases between the germline ends. CDR3 size: 15 residues. CDR3 DNA sequence: TGTGCCAGCAGTTTATCAAGCGGATTGAACACTGAAGCTTTCTTT. It codes for CASSLSSGLNTEAFF.

The CDR3 DNA is TGTGCCAGCAGTGAAGCGCACGGCAGGCACTCTGGAAACACCATATATTTT. Encoded protein: CASSEAHGRHSGNTIYF. J is TRBJ1-3 and V is TRBV6-1; no clear D. Trimming took 0 bases from V and 0 from J, leaving 12 bases between them. Germline-derived CDR1 and CDR2 are MNHNS and SASEGT. CDR3 size: 17 residues.

V and J are TRBV4-1 and TRBJ2-1; TRBD1 matches at 7 bases. Germline CDR1 is MGHRA and CDR2 is YSYEKL. Losses at the gene ends were 4 bases for V and 5 bases for J; bases not matched to a gene: 17. The CDR3 loop spans 18 amino acids. CDR3 loop: CASSRGRQGNPQDNEQFF. The CDR3 DNA reads as TGCGCCAGCAGCCGAGGAAGACAGGGCAACCCCCAGGACAATGAGCAGTTCTTC.

The V and J genes are TRBV5-5 and TRBJ2-1; a weak D match, TRBD1 (5 bases). V lost 0 bases to trimming and J lost 4 bases, with 17 bases between them. This CDR3 region has 17 residues. Germline CDR1 reads SGHKS; CDR2 reads YYEKEE (reference sequence). CDR3 protein: CASSLGLPPQGYNEQFF. The CDR3 bases are TGTGCCAGCAGCTTGGGACTGCCACCGCAGGGTTACAATGAGCAGTTCTTC.

The chain employs TRBV12-3 or TRBV12-4 and TRBJ2-7, with D perhaps matching TRBD2 (6 bases). With 0 bases removed from V and 6 bases from J, the gap between germline ends came to 6 bases. The length of the CDR3 is 12 residues. CDR3 protein: CASSLARGEQYF. In nucleotides, the CDR3 is TGTGCCAGCAGTTTAGCGCGGGGCGAGCAGTACTTC.

The chain carries TRBV6-1 and TRBJ2-7; tentative D call: TRBD1 (5 bases). Germline V gives CDR1 MNHNS, CDR2 SASEGT. CDR3 length equals 16 residues. V was cut by 3 bases and J by 1 base, with 16 bases left in between. The CDR3 coding sequence is TGTGCCAGCAGTGACCACTTTGGGGCAGCTTCCTACGAGCAGTACTTC. Translating it yields CASSDHFGAASYEQYF.

CDR3 region: CSARSWEKLFF. The DNA of the CDR3 is TGCAGTGCTAGGAGTTGGGAAAAACTGTTTTTT. This chain connects TRBV20-1 to TRBJ1-4; D ambiguous. Germline V gene lookup returns CDR1 DFQATT and CDR2 SNEGSKA (reference sequence). Trimming pared 3 bases from V and 8 bases from J, leaving 7 bases between. The CDR3 consists of 11 residues.

This chain connects TRBV3-1 (or the pseudogene TRBV3-2) to TRBJ1-6; 9 nucleotides align to TRBD1. CDR1 and CDR2 from the germline V gene are LGHDT and YNNKEL (reference sequence). The V segment lost 2 bases and the J segment 9 bases; nucleotides outside the gene matches: 11. CDR3 size: 17 residues. The CDR3, as DNA: TGTGCCAGCAGCCAACCTCTCCGGACAGGGGCACCTTCACCCCTCCACTTT. The encoded protein is CASSQPLRTGAPSPLHF.

This clone came up once. This chain connects TRBV25-1 to TRBJ2-2, with unresolved D. Germline assignment: CDR1 MGHDK and CDR2 SYGVNS. V was pared by 3 bases and J by 2 bases, with 10 bases between. The CDR3 runs to 15 residues. The CDR3 DNA reads TGTGCCAGCAGTGATGTAGTCATCAACACCGGGGAGCTGTTTTTT. This gives the protein CASSDVVINTGELFF.

The chain has TRBV9 and TRBJ2-5, with 7 bases lining up with TRBD2. V gave up 0 bases and J gave up 5 bases; unmatched junction bases: 7. Germline CDR1 reads SGDLS; CDR2 reads YYNGEE. The CDR3 sequence is 15 residues long. The CDR3 region is CASSVAPAGEETQYF. The CDR3, as DNA: TGTGCCAGCAGCGTAGCACCCGCGGGGGAGGAGACCCAGTACTTC.

The sample holds one count of this clone. The chain links TRBV10-3 to TRBJ1-5; perhaps TRBD1 as D (5 bases). There are 15 residues in the CDR3. The V end lost 4 bases, the J end lost 8 bases, and 18 bases lay between the germline ends. CDR1 is ENHRY, CDR2 SYGVKD, per germline. The CDR3 reads CAISGGDGKSEPQHF. The CDR3 DNA is TGTGCCATCAGTGGGGGGGACGGAAAATCAGAGCCCCAGCATTTT.

In this sample, this clone turned up once. The genes are TRBV2 and TRBJ2-5, with 9 bases fitting TRBD2. V was clipped by 4 bases and J by 7 bases; unmatched bases: 10. The CDR3 has 15 residues. Germline V gives CDR1 SNHLY, CDR2 FYNNEI. The CDR3, as DNA: TGTGCCAGCAGTGCCCAGCGGGGGGCCACCACGACCCAGTACTTC. Encoded protein: CASSAQRGATTTQYF. The full variable domain, with the rest looked up from reference TRBV2 and TRBJ2-5, is EPEVTQTPSHQVTQMGQEVILRCVPISNHLYFYWYRQILGQKVEFLVSFYNNEISEKSEIFDDQFSVERPDGSNFTLKIRSTKLEDSAMYFCASSAQRGATTTQYFGPGTRLLVL.

V and J are TRBV21-1 and TRBJ2-3; TRBD2 is the table's D call and was not checked against the DNA. TRBV21-1 is listed as a pseudogene. This CDR3 is built from 16 residues. The CDR3 DNA reads as TGTGCCAGCAGCAAAGAAGTGCTAGCGGGCACAGATACGCAGTATTTT. Translation gives CASSKEVLAGTDTQYF.

This rearrangement joins TRBV5-5 to TRBJ1-1; D ambiguous. CDR3 length: 14 residues. CDR1 is SGHKS, CDR2 YYEKEE, per germline (reference sequence). V lost 0 bases and J 5 bases, leaving 11 bases between the germline ends. The CDR3 nucleotides are TGTGCCAGCAGCTTGGAACAGATTCGGACTGAAGCTTTCTTT. It is translated as CASSLEQIRTEAFF.

The V gene is TRBV6-1, the J gene TRBJ1-2; 9 bases fit TRBD1. The germline V gene has CDR1 MNHNS and CDR2 SASEGT. J gave up 2 bases and V 0 bases, and 1 base lay outside the gene matches. This CDR3 is built from 15 residues. The CDR3 reads CASSEAGTGNYGYTF. CDR3 DNA: TGTGCCAGCAGTGAAGCGGGGACAGGGAACTATGGCTACACCTTC.

This sequence joins TRBV2 and TRBJ1-2; 7 positions agree with TRBD1. V trimming: 5 bases; J trimming: 8 bases; junction bases outside the gene matches: 2. Germline V gene lookup returns CDR1 SNHLY and CDR2 FYNNEI. The CDR3 contains 11 residues. The CDR3 here is CASSRTGGYTF. CDR3 nucleotides: TGTGCCAGCAGTAGGACAGGAGGCTACACCTTC.

This rearrangement joins TRBV6-5 to TRBJ1-6; possible D gene TRBD1, 5 bases. The CDR3 contains 14 residues. V lost 2 bases, J lost 7 bases, and 9 bases lay in between. In germline, CDR1 is MNHEY, CDR2 SVGAGI. The chain's CDR3 is CASSYGRGNSPLHF. CDR3 bases: TGTGCCAGCAGTTACGGGCGGGGGAATTCACCCCTCCACTTT.

As DNA, the CDR3 is TGTGCCTGGGCCCGACAGGGGGCGGCAGATACGCAGTATTTT. As protein: CAWARQGAADTQYF. The chain employs TRBV30 and TRBJ2-3; 10 nucleotides match TRBD1. Germline lookup yields CDR1 GTSNPN and CDR2 SVGIG (reference sequence). This CDR3 comprises 14 residues. The J segment lost 4 bases and the V segment lost 5 bases, leaving 6 bases of the junction unmatched. The variable domain in full, completed from reference TRBV30 and TRBJ2-3, reads SQTIHQWPATLVQPVGSPLSLECTVEGTSNPNLYWYRQAAGRGLQLLFYSVGIGQISSEVPQNLSASRPQDRQFILSSKKLLLSDSGFYLCAWARQGAADTQYFGPGTRLTVL.

This clone was detected once. V gene TRBV5-4 combines with J gene TRBJ2-7; D is perhaps TRBD2 (6 bases). Germline V gene sequence: CDR1 SGHNT, CDR2 YYREEE (reference sequence). Trimming left V 0 bases short and J 2 bases short, with 12 bases between. The CDR3 consists of 15 residues. The CDR3 coding sequence is TGTGCCAGCAGCTTGGGAGGCGGGGTAACCTACGAGCAGTACTTC. Residues: CASSLGGGVTYEQYF.

J is TRBJ2-7 and V is TRBV9; perhaps TRBD2 as D (6 bases). The germline gives CDR1 SGDLS, CDR2 YYNGEE. Trimming removed 4 bases at V and 2 bases at J, with 10 bases between. The CDR3 contains 13 residues. The CDR3 DNA sequence: TGTGCCAGCAGCCCTTGGGGGGCCTACGAGCAGTACTTC. Translating it yields CASSPWGAYEQYF.

This clone was detected a few times. The chain links TRBV3-1 (or the pseudogene TRBV3-2) to TRBJ1-1; D is perhaps TRBD1 (6 bases). V lost 0 bases, J lost 7 bases, and 15 bases lay in between. Germline V gene lookup returns CDR1 LGHDT and CDR2 YNNKEL (reference sequence). This CDR3 region has 15 residues. CDR3 in amino acids: CASSQESGVRGEAFF. CDR3 DNA: TGTGCCAGCAGCCAAGAGTCAGGGGTTCGGGGTGAAGCTTTCTTT.

Regarding this clone: Its ends do not fully match the called genes, so a read error is possible. This chain uses TRBV7-9 with TRBJ1-3, with no clear D. Per germline, CDR1 SEHNR and CDR2 FQNEAQ (reference sequence). The CDR3 contains 13 residues. In DNA, the CDR3 is TGTGCCAGTAGCTCAGTCTCTGGAAACACCATATATTTT. Its protein product is CASSSVSGNTIYF.

A few counts support this clone. The sample has other DNA sequences that encode this CDR3 too. The chain employs TRBV19 and TRBJ1-2, with D perhaps matching TRBD1 (6 bases). Trimming shortened V by 5 bases and J by 2 bases, and 12 bases separated the two germline ends. CDR3 length equals 14 residues. CDR1 and CDR2 (germline): LNHDA, SQIVND (reference sequence). The CDR3 sequence is CASSLGQGNYGYTF. The CDR3, as DNA: TGTGCCAGTAGTTTGGGACAAGGAAACTATGGCTACACCTTC.

For the CDR3, the DNA is TGTGCCAGCCTCCCCCGAGGGGGTCAAGAGACCCAGTACTTC. This sequence encodes CASLPRGGQETQYF. This chain links TRBV6-6 with TRBJ2-5; tentatively, D is TRBD1 (6 bases). With 8 bases removed from V and 2 bases from J, the gap between germline ends came to 15 bases. From germline, CDR1 is MNHNY and CDR2 SVGAGI (reference sequence). This CDR3 is built from 14 residues.

V gene TRBV7-9 combines with J gene TRBJ1-2; 7 bases are a match to TRBD1. Germline V gene data show CDR1 as SEHNR and CDR2 as FQNEAQ (reference sequence). Losses at the gene ends were 4 bases for V and 1 base for J; bases not matched to a gene: 9. CDR3 length: 16 amino acids. Here the CDR3 DNA reads TGTGCCAGCAGCTCCTTCCGGGACAGCCTTAACTATGGCTACACCTTC. It codes for CASSSFRDSLNYGYTF.